This T cell receptor beta chain originates from a study of shared clonotypes between healthy human individuals. The CDR3 sequence is 14 residues long. V was clipped by 5 bases and J by 5 bases, with 15 bases between them. Looked up from germline, CDR1 is SGHAT and CDR2 is FQNNGV. Clones were read by immunoSEQ multiplex PCR, and TCRdb kept only the in-frame ones, dropping some. The repertoire consists of about a million clones, with approximately 75% occurring once and the leading ten covering roughly 0.83%. As for this clone: Its specificity is not known.

Overall study findings and caveats: Among donors, sharing of clonotypes was expected to be affected by sequencing depth.

The rearrangement uses TRBV11-2 and TRBJ2-5, with D possibly called TRBD1 or TRBD2 (5 bases each). The sample consisted of memory CD4+ T cells from PBMCs. Subset here: CD45RA-negative fraction. The sequence derives from a man younger than 35 in good health. Some clones in this sample may be carry-over from other donors' samples. This CDR3 reads CASSRGVYGETQYF. The DNA for the CDR3 is TGTGCCAGCAGCCGAGGGGTCTACGGGGAGACCCAGTACTTC.